This T cell receptor (beta chain) is from a study of breast tumors, draining lymph nodes, adjacent tissues. Study observations and caveats: The lymph node origin of tumor T cells was framed as consistent with a hypothesis, not demonstrated. Luminal-like breast cancer showed significantly higher tumor–nontumor repertoire similarity than basal-like. Most tumor T cells seemingly derive from lymph node, then expand in tumor. Compared with lymph nodes, tumors were less diverse; compared with nontumor tissue, more.

For this clonotype: The antigen is unknown.

TCRdb reprocessed the multiplex PCR reads with MiXCR, giving one entry per CDR3 protein. Found here are some 22,000 distinct CDR3 sequences, 60% to 70% of them singletons; the top ten hold more than 20%. V lost 5 bases and J lost 0, with 14 bases in between. Germline V CDR1 and CDR2: SGHNT, YENEEA. The CDR3 loop spans 15 amino acids. The sample consisted of tumor-adjacent breast tissue. V is TRBV11-3 and J is TRBJ2-7; either TRBD1 or TRBD2 may fit D (5 bases each). This sequence originates from a female donor with breast cancer. Some clones in this sample may be carry-over from other donors' samples. The CDR3 sequence is CASSPRDARSYEQYF. The DNA of the CDR3 is TGTGCCAGCAGCCCCCGGGACGCCCGCTCCTACGAGCAGTACTTC.